One and the same sample provided the 30 T cell receptor beta chains below, sequenced in a study of T cell repertoires in cytomegalovirus infection. MiXCR, run by TCRdb on the reads, gives a single entry per CDR3 protein. The sample has fewer than 950,000 distinct CDR3 sequences, about 30% seen once. These receptors lack a known antigen. The input for sequencing was cultured CD8+ T cells from PBMCs, taken from culture after CMV antigen stimulation. These receptors originate from a human donor in good health (CMV status not recorded). Some clones in this sample may be carry-over from other donors' samples.

The chain is built from TRBV7-9 and TRBJ1-1; possible D gene TRBD1, 5 bases. V was pared by 3 bases and J by 5 bases, with 19 bases between. The CDR3 is 16 residues long. The germline CDR1 and CDR2 sequences are SEHNR and FQNEAQ (reference sequence). DNA for the CDR3: TGTGCCAGCAGCTTTCCTCACCGGGGCGCGGAGACTGAAGCTTTCTTT. It is translated as CASSFPHRGAETEAFF.

The chain uses TRBV6-2 or TRBV6-3 and TRBJ2-7, with 13 bases that match TRBD2. Germline assignment: CDR1 MNHEY and CDR2 SVGEGT. V shed 6 bases and J 5 bases; nucleotides not matched to a gene: 13. The CDR3 totals 17 residues. The CDR3 nucleotides read TGTGCCAGCAGCAGTTATAGGCTGGGACTAGCGGGGCACGAGCAGTACGTC. Translation gives CASSSYRLGLAGHEQYV.

The rearrangement joins TRBV5-5 to TRBJ2-1; a weak D match, TRBD2 (7 bases). There are 14 residues in the CDR3. Per germline, CDR1 SGHKS and CDR2 YYEKEE (reference sequence). The V end was cut by 6 bases, the J end by 3 bases, with 13 bases between. In DNA, the CDR3 is TGTGCCAGCATGGGGGGAGGGGGCTACAATGAGCAGTTCTTC. This gives the protein CASMGGGGYNEQFF.

This clonotype has a count of ten or more. The chain carries TRBV2 and TRBJ2-5; 8 positions match TRBD1. J lost 0 bases, V lost 6 bases, and 6 bases had no gene match. CDR3 length: 15 residues. Germline-derived CDR1 and CDR2 are SNHLY and FYNNEI. For the CDR3, the DNA is TGTGCCAGCAGGATGACAGGGGCTAACCAAGAGACCCAGTACTTC. This encodes CASRMTGANQETQYF.

V usage is TRBV15 and J usage is TRBJ2-7, with 7 bases that match TRBD1. After removal of 4 bases from V and 2 bases from J, the junction contained 8 bases not matched to a gene. CDR1 is LNHNV, CDR2 YYDKDF, per germline (reference sequence). The CDR3 extends over 15 amino acids. The DNA of the CDR3 is TGTGCCACCAGCATCGACAGGGAAGATGCCTACGAGCAGTACTTC. Translation gives CATSIDREDAYEQYF.

This clonotype was seen only a few times. The chain links TRBV7-9 to TRBJ2-3; 7 bases match TRBD2. V lost 3 bases to trimming and J lost 0 bases; unmatched junction nucleotides: 3. The length of the CDR3 is 15 residues. The germline V gene encodes CDR1 SEHNR and CDR2 FQNEAQ (reference sequence). CDR3 DNA: TGTGCCAGCAGCTTGTGGGACTACAGCACAGATACGCAGTATTTT. Its translation is CASSLWDYSTDTQYF.

This CDR3 reads CASEYGKNTEAFF. CDR3 DNA sequence: TGTGCCAGTGAATACGGGAAGAACACTGAAGCTTTCTTT. V and J are TRBV19 and TRBJ1-1; D is ambiguous. Trimming stripped 8 bases from V and 1 base from J, with 11 bases between. The CDR3 consists of 13 residues. Per germline, CDR1 LNHDA and CDR2 SQIVND (reference sequence). Together with reference TRBV19 and TRBJ1-1, the CDR3 gives the full variable domain: DGGITQSPKYLFRKEGQNVTLSCEQNLNHDAMYWYRQDPGQGLRLIYYSQIVNDFQKGDIAEGYSVSREKKESFPLTVTSAQKNPTAFYLCASEYGKNTEAFFGQGTRLTVV.

This chain links TRBV19 with TRBJ2-1; D may be TRBD2 (5 bases). The CDR3 spans 15 residues. The V gene's germline CDR1 is LNHDA and CDR2 SQIVND (reference sequence). V gave up 3 bases and J gave up 4 bases, with 13 bases separating them. This CDR3 is CASSIDSVIYNEQFF. The CDR3 nucleotides read TGTGCCAGTAGTATCGATAGCGTGATTTACAATGAGCAGTTCTTC.

Ten or more counts support this clonotype. J is TRBJ2-5 and V is TRBV7-3; D is ambiguous. Per germline, CDR1 SGHTA and CDR2 FQGTGA. V was trimmed by 0 bases and J by 1 base, leaving 3 bases between them. This CDR3 has 13 amino acids. CDR3 loop: CASSLTPQETQYF. The CDR3 coding sequence is TGTGCCAGCAGCTTAACCCCCCAAGAGACCCAGTACTTC.

A note on this clonotype: One junction end disagrees with the germline gene, perhaps due to a read error. The CDR3 coding sequence is TGTGTCAGCAGCAACAGACGGACTACCCAAGAGACCCAGTACTTC. Its translation: CVSSNRRTTQETQYF. The chain employs TRBV28 and TRBJ2-5; tentatively, D is TRBD2 (6 bases). Germline loops: CDR1 MDHEN, CDR2 SYDVKM. CDR3 length equals 15 residues.

This chain joins TRBV5-6 and TRBJ2-5; TRBD1 is a possible D gene (6 bases). The V end lost 9 bases, the J end lost 3 bases, and 27 bases lay between the germline ends. CDR1 is SGHDT and CDR2 is YYEEEE in the germline V gene. The CDR3 consists of 17 residues. The CDR3 nucleotides read TGTGCCACCCAACTCCGGGACACTATTTTGGGGGAAGAGACCCAGTACTTC. The encoded protein is CATQLRDTILGEETQYF.

This clonotype showed up just a few times. V gene TRBV27 combines with J gene TRBJ2-1, with 11 bases matching TRBD2. The CDR3 contains 15 residues. Trimming at V came to 3 bases and at J to 10 bases, leaving 8 bases not matched to a gene. Germline CDR1 reads MNHEY; CDR2 reads SMNVEV (reference sequence). This chain's CDR3 is CASSFQTSGVGEQFF. CDR3 coding DNA: TGTGCCAGCAGTTTTCAGACTAGCGGGGTTGGAGAGCAGTTCTTC.

The V call is TRBV15, the J call TRBJ2-1; possibly TRBD1 for D (5 bases). Trimming removed 3 bases from V and 3 bases from J, with 6 bases in between. The CDR3 is 13 residues long. Germline V gene sequence: CDR1 LNHNV, CDR2 YYDKDF (reference sequence). The CDR3 here is CATSRDIYNEQFF. CDR3 DNA: TGTGCCACCAGCAGGGACATCTACAATGAGCAGTTCTTC. Filled out from reference TRBV15 and TRBJ2-1, the complete variable domain reads DAMVIQNPRYQVTQFGKPVTLSCSQTLNHNVMYWYQQKSSQAPKLLFHYYDKDFNNEADTPDNFQSRRPNTSFCFLDIRSPGLGDTAMYLCATSRDIYNEQFFGPGTRLTVL.

The chain is built from TRBV2 and TRBJ2-2; possibly TRBD1 for D (5 bases). Germline V CDR1 and CDR2: SNHLY, FYNNEI. The CDR3 runs 15 residues. The V and J ends lost 7 bases and 2 bases respectively, with 14 bases between them. The chain's CDR3 is CASTPRTLNTGELFF. The CDR3 DNA follows: TGTGCCAGCACCCCCAGGACACTTAACACCGGGGAGCTGTTTTTT.

On this clonotype: A junction boundary mismatches the germline segment, possibly from a read error. V gene TRBV27 combines with J gene TRBJ1-1; D may be TRBD1 (6 bases). The CDR3 consists of 13 residues. CDR1 and CDR2 (germline): MNHEY, SMNVEV (reference sequence). The CDR3 loop reads CASSFEGVTDAFF. The DNA for the CDR3 is TGTGCCAGCAGTTTCGAGGGGGTCACTGATGCTTTCTTT.

V and J are TRBV20-1 and TRBJ2-7, with D possibly TRBD1 on 6 matching bases. CDR3 length equals 14 residues. V lost 1 base, J lost 0 bases, and 10 bases lay in between. Germline assignment: CDR1 DFQATT and CDR2 SNEGSKA (reference sequence). The CDR3 loop reads CSARGKGGSYEQYF. The CDR3 DNA reads TGCAGTGCTAGAGGGAAAGGGGGCTCCTACGAGCAGTACTTC.

This chain links TRBV7-6 with TRBJ2-1; D uncertain. Between the trimmed V and J ends, which lost 5 bases and 4 bases, there was a span of 12 bases. Germline assignment: CDR1 SGHVS and CDR2 FNYEAQ. The CDR3 totals 14 residues. This chain's CDR3 is CASSPGEIYNEQFF. The CDR3 bases are TGTGCCAGCAGCCCGGGTGAAATTTACAATGAGCAGTTCTTC.

This clonotype has only a few counts. The V and J genes are TRBV6-5 and TRBJ2-1; TRBD1 matches 7 bases. The CDR3 totals 15 residues. Germline CDR1 reads MNHEY; CDR2 reads SVGAGI. J gave up 5 bases and V 3 bases, and 7 bases lay outside the gene matches. This CDR3 reads CASSYLGTADNEQFF. CDR3 DNA: TGTGCCAGCAGTTATCTGGGGACAGCCGACAATGAGCAGTTCTTC.

In regard to this clonotype: This may be a read error: a much more frequent sequence differs by one nucleotide. Here the CDR3 reads CVSRGRDRDSGANVLTF. In DNA, the CDR3 is TGTGTCAGCAGGGGCCGGGACAGGGACTCTGGGGCCAACGTCCTGACTTTC. V and J are TRBV27 and TRBJ2-6; TRBD1 matches at 9 bases. This CDR3 has 17 residues. CDR1 and CDR2 from the germline V gene are MNHEY and SMNVEV (reference sequence). The entire variable domain, with the rest obtained from reference TRBV27 and TRBJ2-6, is as follows: EAQVTQNPRYLITVTGKKLTVTCSQNMNHEYMSWYRQDPGLGLRQIYYSMNVEVTDKGDVPEGYKVSRKEKRNFPLILESPSPNQTSLYFCVSRGRDRDSGANVLTFGAGSRLTVL.

Details on this clonotype: A much larger clone differs from this one at a single base, so this may be a read error. The J gene is TRBJ2-1, the V gene TRBV7-2; 9 bases match TRBD1. CDR3 length equals 15 residues. Germline values: CDR1 SGHTA, CDR2 FQGNSA. Trimming removed 5 bases from V and 6 bases from J; junction bases left unmatched: 8. CDR3 DNA: TGTGCCAGCAGCCCTGCCGGGACAGGGTTCAATGAGCAGTTCTTC. As protein: CASSPAGTGFNEQFF.

V is TRBV6-2 or TRBV6-3 and J is TRBJ1-2; no definite D call. The V end was cut by 2 bases, the J end by 4 bases, with 17 bases between. CDR3 length: 16 amino acids. Germline CDR1 MNHEY, CDR2 SVGEGT. For the CDR3, the DNA is TGTGCCAGCAGTTACCGGGCCCGGGGAGAGGTCTATGGCTACACCTTC. It is translated as CASSYRARGEVYGYTF.

The J gene is TRBJ2-7, the V gene TRBV7-9; the match to TRBD1 covers 7 bases. The J segment lost 0 bases and the V segment lost 2 bases, leaving 4 bases of the junction unmatched. Germline V CDR1 and CDR2: SEHNR, FQNEAQ (reference sequence). CDR3 length: 15 residues. Here the CDR3 reads CASSLTGTVSYEQYF. As DNA, the CDR3 is TGTGCCAGCAGCTTAACCGGGACAGTCTCCTACGAGCAGTACTTC.

V is TRBV20-1 and J is TRBJ2-1, with no clear D. Germline CDR1 DFQATT, CDR2 SNEGSKA (reference sequence). CDR3 length: 15 amino acids. Trimming removed 1 base at V and 6 bases at J, with 16 bases between. Here the CDR3 reads CSARGHPLHCNEQFF. The CDR3 DNA follows: TGCAGTGCTAGAGGTCACCCCCTACATTGCAATGAGCAGTTCTTC.

This rearrangement joins TRBV4-1 to TRBJ1-1; 7 bases are a match to TRBD1. The junction had 5 bases not matched to a gene; V was cut back by 3 bases and J by 4 bases. The germline CDR1 and CDR2 sequences are MGHRA and YSYEKL. The CDR3 runs to 14 residues. CDR3 sequence reads: CASSHETGVTEAFF. In DNA form, the CDR3 reads TGCGCCAGCAGCCACGAAACAGGGGTCACTGAAGCTTTCTTT.

A few counts support this clonotype. The rearrangement joins TRBV5-8 to TRBJ2-7; the match to TRBD1 covers 7 bases. Trimming cost V 4 bases and J 6 bases; bases outside gene matches: 1. The CDR3 totals 11 residues. Germline-derived CDR1 and CDR2 are SGHTS and YDEGEE. CDR3 DNA sequence: TGTGCCAGCAGCGACAGGGTCGAGCAGTACGTC. The encoded protein is CASSDRVEQYV.

This clonotype was counted at least ten times. The chain's CDR3 is CASSLGGHPKHEQFF. CDR3 nucleotide sequence: TGTGCCAGCAGCCTCGGGGGACACCCGAAACATGAGCAGTTCTTC. This chain links TRBV2 with TRBJ2-1, with D perhaps given as TRBD1 or TRBD2 (6 bases each). The germline V and J ends were trimmed by 6 bases and 8 bases, with 20 bases remaining between them. The CDR3 spans 15 residues. The germline CDR1 and CDR2 sequences are SNHLY and FYNNEI.

This clonotype was seen a few times. This chain joins TRBV25-1 and TRBJ2-3, with a tentative D call TRBD1 (7 bases). CDR3 size: 15 residues. The germline gives CDR1 MGHDK, CDR2 SYGVNS. V lost 2 bases to trimming and J lost 5 bases, with 14 bases between them. CDR3 region: CASSEKNRGGDTQYF. As DNA, the CDR3 is TGTGCCAGCAGTGAAAAGAACAGGGGAGGAGATACGCAGTATTTT.

The gene calls are TRBV6-6 and TRBJ2-3, with D perhaps matching TRBD2 (5 bases). CDR1 and CDR2 (germline): MNHNY, SVGAGI (reference sequence). Trimming left V 4 bases short and J 10 bases short, with 6 bases between. The CDR3 runs 10 residues. The DNA for the CDR3 is TGTGCCAGCAGTTCCGGGGCGCAGTATTTT. It translates to CASSSGAQYF.

This clonotype occurred many times. The chain combines TRBV12-3 or TRBV12-4 with TRBJ2-5; 7 bases map to TRBD2. The CDR3 is 13 residues long. Trimming cost V 7 bases and J 4 bases; bases outside gene matches: 6. The CDR3 coding sequence is TGTGCCAGCACCCCGGGGGGAGGAGAGACCCAGTACTTC. Translation gives CASTPGGGETQYF.

A few counts support this clonotype. This chain links TRBV4-1 with TRBJ2-1; D unresolved. CDR3 size: 16 residues. Per the germline V gene, CDR1 is MGHRA and CDR2 is YSYEKL. V shed 0 bases and J shed 6 bases, with 15 bases lying between them. The chain's CDR3 is CASSQEGPVKGNEQFF. In nucleotides, the CDR3 is TGCGCCAGCAGCCAAGAAGGGCCGGTCAAGGGCAATGAGCAGTTCTTC.